This T cell receptor (beta chain) came from a study of blood T cell repertoires in COVID-19. Study overall: PBMCs, B-cell-depleted T cells, or T cells provided the cDNA or gDNA that made up the material.

The CDR3 length is 16 residues. V was shortened by 3 bases and J by 2 bases, with 16 bases between the two germline ends. The germline V gene has CDR1 MGHDK and CDR2 SYGVNS. Measured with immunoSEQ multiplex PCR; TCRdb has only the in-frame clones, and not every one. Here the sample spans around 200,000 clones, around nine tenths being singletons. This chain links TRBV25-1 with TRBJ1-2; no reliable D call. The receptor was isolated from a woman aged 18-29 years who had recovered from COVID-19. What was sequenced was peripheral blood. In DNA form, the CDR3 reads TGTGCCAGCAGTGATTCGGGAGCCACTCGGAACTATGGCTACACCTTC. It is translated as CASSDSGATRNYGYTF.